The present TCR beta chain was sequenced within a study of blood T cell repertoires in COVID-19. Libraries were prepared by immunoSEQ multiplex PCR; TCRdb keeps only in-frame clonotypes and omits some of them. The sample carries roughly 190,000 clones, 82% recorded once. Cohort placement rested on clinical history that participants reported themselves. The V and J ends lost 1 base and 2 bases respectively, with 9 bases between them. Germline values: CDR1 SQVTM, CDR2 ANQGSEA. The CDR3 spans 13 residues. The V and J genes are TRBV29-1 and TRBJ2-7; a possible D gene is TRBD2 (6 bases). The sequenced material came from PBMCs or T cells enriched from blood (not recorded which). This TCR was sampled from a woman between 55 and 75 years old with acute COVID-19. CDR3 nucleotide sequence: TGCAGCGTTGAAGCTCCGGGGGCCTACGAGCAGTACTTC. It translates to CSVEAPGAYEQYF.